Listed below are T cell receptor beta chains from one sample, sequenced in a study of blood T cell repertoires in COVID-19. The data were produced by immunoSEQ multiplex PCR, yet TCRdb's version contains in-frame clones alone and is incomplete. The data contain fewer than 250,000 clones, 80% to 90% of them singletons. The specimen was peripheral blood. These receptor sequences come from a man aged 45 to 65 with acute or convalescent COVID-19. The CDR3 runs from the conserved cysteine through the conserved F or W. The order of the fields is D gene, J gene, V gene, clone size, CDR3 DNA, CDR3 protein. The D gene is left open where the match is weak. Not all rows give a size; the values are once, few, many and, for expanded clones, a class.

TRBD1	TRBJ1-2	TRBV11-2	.	TGTGCCAGCAGCCCACAGGGGGGATATGGCTACACCTTC	CASSPQGGYGYTF
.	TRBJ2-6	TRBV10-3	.	TGTGCCATCGGGGAACACGCTGGGAGCTCTGGGGCCAACGTCCTGACTTTC	CAIGEHAGSSGANVLTF
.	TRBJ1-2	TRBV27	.	TGTGCCAGCAGTTTATTGGGGGACTATAACTATGGCTACACCTTC	CASSLLGDYNYGYTF
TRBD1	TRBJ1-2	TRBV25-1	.	TGTGCCAGCAGTGAATATACCTCAACGGGACAGGCCTATGGCTACACCTTC	CASSEYTSTGQAYGYTF
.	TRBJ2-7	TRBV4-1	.	TGCGCCAGCAGCCACAGCTACGAGCAGTACTTC	CASSHSYEQYF
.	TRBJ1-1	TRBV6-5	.	TGTGCCAGCAGTAGACAGGCTGAAGCTTTCTTT	CASSRQAEAFF
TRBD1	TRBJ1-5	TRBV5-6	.	TGTGCCAGCAGCCAAGGACAGGCAGGGGGTCAGCCCCAGCATTTT	CASSQGQAGGQPQHF
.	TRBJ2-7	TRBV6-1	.	TGTGCCAGCAGTGAAGTGGGGGGTCCTACCTACGAGCAGTACTTC	CASSEVGGPTYEQYF
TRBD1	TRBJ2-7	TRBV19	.	TGTGCCAGTAGTTCTACCAGGGGGATCTTCCCCTACGAGCAGTACTTC	CASSSTRGIFPYEQYF
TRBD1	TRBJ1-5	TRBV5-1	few	TGCGCCAGCAGCTTAACAGGGGTAGGACAGCCCCAGCATTTT	CASSLTGVGQPQHF
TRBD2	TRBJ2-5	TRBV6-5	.	TGTGCCAGCAGTTACTCGCGACTAGCGGGTGAGACCCAGTACTTC	CASSYSRLAGETQYF
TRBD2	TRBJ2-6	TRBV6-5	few	TGTGCCAGCAGTTACTCAGCGGGGGGGGCCAACGTCCTGACTTTC	CASSYSAGGANVLTF
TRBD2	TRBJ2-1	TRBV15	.	TGTGCCACCAGCAGTTCTCTAGCGGGGGGTGCCTACAATGAGCAGTTCTTC	CATSSSLAGGAYNEQFF
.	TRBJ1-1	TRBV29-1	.	TGCAGCGCTGATAGGGGGTCTGAAGCTTTCTTT	CSADRGSEAFF
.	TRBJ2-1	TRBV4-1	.	TGCGCCAGCAGCCAAGAGCGGGGGACAGGAAAGTTCTTC	CASSQERGTGKFF
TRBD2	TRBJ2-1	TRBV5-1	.	TGCGCCAGCAGCCTGGGCGGGAGCTACAATGAGCAGTTCTTC	CASSLGGSYNEQFF
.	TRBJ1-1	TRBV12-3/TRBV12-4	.	TGTGCCAGCAGGCGAACAGGGATGACTGAAGCTTTCTTT	CASRRTGMTEAFF
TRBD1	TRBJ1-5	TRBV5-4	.	TGTGCCGGCAGCTTGGGGACAGGGAATCAGCCCCAGCATTTT	CAGSLGTGNQPQHF
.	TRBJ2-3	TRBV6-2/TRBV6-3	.	TGTGCCAGCAGTTACTCGATCTTGGCCTGGTCTGCCACAGATACGCAGTATTTT	CASSYSILAWSATDTQYF
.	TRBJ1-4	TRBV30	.	TGTGCCTGGAGTGTACGGAGGGTGGCAACTAATGAAAAACTGTTTTTT	CAWSVRRVATNEKLFF
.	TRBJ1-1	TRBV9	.	TGTGCCAGCAGCGTAGATCCCCAGGGCATCACTGAAGCTTTCTTT	CASSVDPQGITEAFF
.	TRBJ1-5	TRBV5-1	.	TGCGCCAGCAGCTACGGAGGGAATCAGCCCCAGCATTTT	CASSYGGNQPQHF
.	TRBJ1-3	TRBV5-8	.	TGTGCCAGCAGCTTGTTCGCTGGAAACACCATATATTTT	CASSLFAGNTIYF
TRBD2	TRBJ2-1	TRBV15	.	TGTGCCACCAGCAGAGAAGGGGCGGGAGGCTACAATGAGCAGTTCTTC	CATSREGAGGYNEQFF
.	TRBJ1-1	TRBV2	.	TGTGCCAGCAGTGATACTAGCTACACTGAAGCTTTCTTT	CASSDTSYTEAFF
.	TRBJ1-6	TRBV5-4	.	TGTGCCAGCAGCTTGGAACTAACTAATTCACCCCTCCACTTT	CASSLELTNSPLHF
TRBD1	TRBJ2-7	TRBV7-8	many	TGTGCCAGCAGCCTCAACAGGGGGAACTACGAGCAGTACTTC	CASSLNRGNYEQYF
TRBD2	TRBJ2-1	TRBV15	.	TGTGCCACTAAGAGCGGGAGGGCCATAAATGAGCAGTTCTTC	CATKSGRAINEQFF
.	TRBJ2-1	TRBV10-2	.	TGCGCCAGCAGTGTCTGGGGGCTTAGCTCCTACAATGAGCAGTTCTTC	CASSVWGLSSYNEQFF
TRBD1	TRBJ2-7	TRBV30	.	TGTGCCTGGGGACAGGGTGGCGAGCAGTACTTC	CAWGQGGEQYF